This entry lists 13 T cell receptor beta chains sequenced from one sample in a study of graft-versus-host responses after intestinal transplantation. Method: immunoSEQ multiplex PCR; TCRdb's copy keeps in-frame clones and lacks some. The table has tens of thousands of clones, 92% seen once. For these TCRs, the target antigens are not known. Specimen: unstimulated CD4+ T cells sorted from spleen or lymph node cells, collected before transplant. These receptors were obtained from a human donor who was the organ donor for an intestinal transplant.

V usage is TRBV11-3 and J usage is TRBJ2-7; 7 nucleotides align to TRBD2. V gave up 3 bases and J gave up 6 bases; unmatched junction bases: 8. The CDR3 extends over 14 amino acids. CDR1 is SGHNT, CDR2 YENEEA, per germline. The DNA of the CDR3 is TGTGCCAGCAGCTTTGCGGGAGAGGACTCCGAGCAGTACTTC. It encodes CASSFAGEDSEQYF.

CDR3 region: CASSFQGGETQYF. The CDR3 DNA reads TGTGCCAGCAGCTTTCAGGGAGGGGAGACCCAGTACTTC. This chain connects TRBV7-2 to TRBJ2-5; 7 nucleotides align to TRBD2. The CDR3 runs to 13 residues. J gave up 5 bases and V 3 bases, and 3 bases lay outside the gene matches. Germline values: CDR1 SGHTA, CDR2 FQGNSA.

The rearrangement links TRBV16 to TRBJ2-3, with D perhaps TRBD1 (6 bases). This CDR3 has 12 residues. Germline values: CDR1 KGHSY, CDR2 FQNENV. The V and J ends lost 2 bases and 6 bases respectively, with 6 bases between them. The CDR3: CASSQDRDTQYF. The CDR3 DNA sequence: TGTGCCAGCAGCCAAGACAGGGATACGCAGTATTTT.

The chain carries TRBV2 and TRBJ2-7; the D gene is possibly TRBD2 (6 bases). Trimming cost V 6 bases and J 0 bases, with 15 bases left between them. Germline loops: CDR1 SNHLY, CDR2 FYNNEI. The CDR3 runs 15 residues. The CDR3 region has the DNA TGTGCCAGCAGCCGCTTTCGGGAGCTCTCCTACGAGCAGTACTTC. Protein product: CASSRFRELSYEQYF.

This chain uses TRBV28 with TRBJ1-1; possible D gene TRBD1, 5 bases. The CDR3 extends over 13 amino acids. Deletions cut 7 bases from V and 7 bases from J, with 16 bases between. Per the germline V gene, CDR1 is MDHEN and CDR2 is SYDVKM. The CDR3 reads CASIRGGDNEAFF. The CDR3 coding sequence is TGTGCCAGCATCCGCGGGGGAGACAATGAAGCTTTCTTT.

The chain has TRBV18 and TRBJ2-7; 12 positions agree with TRBD1. The CDR3 is 15 residues long. Trimming took 3 bases from V and 8 from J; bases not matched to a gene: 8. Germline CDR1 KGHSH, CDR2 LQKENI. CDR3 DNA: TGTGCCAGCTCACCCCCGGGACAGGGGGCGGTTCAGCAGTACTTC. It specifies CASSPPGQGAVQQYF.

The chain recombines TRBV29-1 with TRBJ2-7; a possible D gene is TRBD2 (5 bases). This CDR3 is built from 11 residues. Trimming cost V 5 bases and J 2 bases, with 7 bases left between them. CDR1 SQVTM and CDR2 ANQGSEA come from the germline V gene. CDR3 DNA: TGCAGCGTTTCCGGGACCTACGAGCAGTACTTC. The encoded protein is CSVSGTYEQYF.

V usage is TRBV19 and J usage is TRBJ2-1; 10 bases align to TRBD2. The CDR3 is 16 amino acids. After removal of 1 base from V and 9 bases from J, the junction contained 9 bases not matched to a gene. Germline V lookup: CDR1 LNHDA, CDR2 SQIVND (reference sequence). This CDR3 is CASSIAVLSGRSEQFF. DNA for the CDR3: TGTGCCAGTAGTATAGCGGTTCTTAGCGGGAGGAGTGAGCAGTTCTTC. Full variable domain (missing parts from reference TRBV19 and TRBJ2-1): DGGITQSPKYLFRKEGQNVTLSCEQNLNHDAMYWYRQDPGQGLRLIYYSQIVNDFQKGDIAEGYSVSREKKESFPLTVTSAQKNPTAFYLCASSIAVLSGRSEQFFGPGTRLTVL.

This chain joins TRBV6-1 and TRBJ1-2; D is uncertain. V shed 3 bases and J shed 4 bases, with 9 bases lying between them. CDR3 length equals 13 residues. The germline CDR1 and CDR2 sequences are MNHNS and SASEGT. CDR3 in amino acids: CASSDTSAYGYTF. In DNA form, the CDR3 reads TGTGCCAGCAGTGATACTTCGGCCTATGGCTACACCTTC.

J is TRBJ2-7 and V is TRBV19; possibly TRBD1 for D (7 bases). V lost 4 bases, J lost 2 bases, and 12 bases lay in between. Germline V gene sequence: CDR1 LNHDA, CDR2 SQIVND (reference sequence). CDR3 length: 14 amino acids. CDR3: CASSRDREAYEQYF. The CDR3 DNA follows: TGTGCCAGTAGTAGAGACAGGGAGGCCTACGAGCAGTACTTC.

V and J are TRBV19 and TRBJ2-6; no clear D. V lost 3 bases and J lost 0, with 15 bases in between. Germline CDR1 and CDR2: LNHDA and SQIVND (reference sequence). The CDR3 is 18 residues long. CDR3 region: CASSIQLWSFSGANVLTF. For the CDR3, the DNA is TGTGCCAGTAGTATTCAACTATGGTCGTTCTCTGGGGCCAACGTCCTGACTTTC.

This clone was found once. V usage is TRBV5-5 and J usage is TRBJ1-2; 9 bases are shared with TRBD1. CDR1 is SGHKS and CDR2 is YYEKEE in the germline V gene (reference sequence). The CDR3 has 15 residues. The trim removed 2 bases at V and 1 base at J, leaving 3 bases unmatched. CDR3 nucleotides: TGTGCCAGCAGCTTACAGGGGGCTGTTAACTATGGCTACACCTTC. The encoded protein is CASSLQGAVNYGYTF.

The chain recombines TRBV4-3 with TRBJ2-3, with a possible D match to TRBD2 (5 bases). Trimming stripped 1 base from V and 4 bases from J, with 12 bases between. The CDR3 has 15 amino acids. Germline values: CDR1 LGHNA, CDR2 YSLEER. CDR3 in amino acids: CASSQVEWEPDTQYF. The CDR3 nucleotides read TGCGCCAGCAGCCAAGTGGAGTGGGAGCCAGATACGCAGTATTTT.